This entry lists 9 T cell receptor beta chains sequenced from one sample in a study of CD8 T cells in Susac syndrome (dated 2019 in TCRdb). The library relied on the immunoSEQ multiplex PCR assay. RNA was extracted using the RNeasy kit, and about 0.5 to 1 ug of the RNA was reverse transcribed with random hexamers. In TCRdb, the public reads were trimmed at Q25 with fastp and aligned with MiXCR, with productive beta chains retained. CDR3 protein sequences are deduplicated, and each keeps its most common genes and DNA. This sample lists some 300,000 distinct CDR3 sequences; roughly 84% were detected once. The ten largest make up about 0.11% of the sample. What was sequenced was CD8+ T cells from PBMCs. These receptors originate from a human donor with multiple sclerosis.

Here the CDR3 DNA reads TGTGCCAGCAGCGATTTCGCGGACAATGAGCAGTTCTTC. Translated: CASSDFADNEQFF. The rearrangement joins TRBV7-9 to TRBJ2-1; no clear D. The V gene lost 5 bases and the J gene lost 5 bases, with 10 bases spanning the gap. The CDR3 loop spans 13 amino acids. CDR1 is SEHNR, CDR2 FQNEAQ, per germline (reference sequence).

The chain recombines TRBV10-3 with TRBJ1-1; D possibly corresponds to TRBD1 (5 bases). CDR1 is ENHRY, CDR2 SYGVKD, per germline. Trimming stripped 9 bases from V and 5 bases from J, with 19 bases between. The CDR3 extends over 14 amino acids. CDR3 loop: CAMGGTPQRTEAFF. In DNA form, the CDR3 reads TGTGCCATGGGAGGGACCCCCCAACGGACTGAAGCTTTCTTT.

The rearrangement uses TRBV7-9 and TRBJ2-7; D might be TRBD1 (5 bases). Germline values: CDR1 SEHNR, CDR2 FQNEAQ (reference sequence). CDR3 size: 13 residues. The V end was cut by 5 bases, the J end by 4 bases, with 12 bases between. The CDR3, as DNA: TGTGCCAGCAGCGAACAAGACAGTTACGAGCAGTACTTC. It specifies CASSEQDSYEQYF.

The chain is built from TRBV7-9 and TRBJ2-7; 7 bases line up with TRBD2. The germline CDR1 and CDR2 sequences are SEHNR and FQNEAQ (reference sequence). The V and J ends lost 11 bases and 6 bases, in that order; junction bases with no gene match: 13. The CDR3 runs 13 residues. The CDR3: CALGREYRGEQYF. The CDR3, as DNA: TGTGCCCTAGGGCGGGAGTACCGGGGCGAGCAGTACTTC.

The V and J genes are TRBV28 and TRBJ1-3; tentative D call: TRBD1 (5 bases). The CDR3 has 15 amino acids. Per germline, CDR1 MDHEN and CDR2 SYDVKM. V was trimmed by 3 bases and J by 5 bases, leaving 14 bases between them. CDR3 sequence reads: CASSLLDTRRNTIYF. DNA of the CDR3: TGTGCCAGCAGTTTGCTGGACACCCGGAGAAACACCATATATTTT.

The V call is TRBV13, the J call TRBJ2-7, with 8 bases lining up with TRBD2. In germline, CDR1 is PRHDT, CDR2 FYEKMQ (reference sequence). The CDR3 is 16 residues long. Unmatched junction bases numbered 9, after V lost 3 bases and J lost 2 bases. In DNA form, the CDR3 reads TGTGCCAGCAGCTTTGGGGCTAGCGGGTCGCCCTACGAGCAGTACTTC. It translates to CASSFGASGSPYEQYF. Complete variable domain (other parts from reference TRBV13 and TRBJ2-7): AAGVIQSPRHLIKEKRETATLKCYPIPRHDTVYWYQQGPGQDPQFLISFYEKMQSDKGSIPDRFSAQQFSDYHSELNMSSLELGDSALYFCASSFGASGSPYEQYFGPGTRLTVT.

The rearrangement joins TRBV6-5 to TRBJ2-7; TRBD1 agrees at 7 bases. CDR3 size: 15 residues. Germline CDR1 MNHEY, CDR2 SVGAGI. Germline trimming cut 5 bases from V and 3 bases from J; bases unmatched to any gene: 10. CDR3 residues: CASSHRGPRDYEQYF. As DNA, the CDR3 is TGTGCCAGCAGTCACAGGGGACCTCGGGACTACGAGCAGTACTTC.

The J gene is TRBJ2-1, the V gene TRBV11-2; D is possibly TRBD2 (6 bases). The V gene lost 4 bases and the J gene lost 7 bases, with 20 bases spanning the gap. Germline V gene data show CDR1 as SGHAT and CDR2 as FQNNGV. CDR3 length equals 16 residues. CDR3 DNA: TGTGCCAGCAGCTCGGGCCGGCAACTAGCTCGGAATGAGCAGTTCTTC. Residues: CASSSGRQLARNEQFF. The entire variable domain, with the rest obtained from reference TRBV11-2 and TRBJ2-1, is as follows: EAGVAQSPRYKIIEKRQSVAFWCNPISGHATLYWYQQILGQGPKLLIQFQNNGVVDDSQLPKDRFSAERLKGVDSTLKIQPAKLEDSAVYLCASSSGRQLARNEQFFGPGTRLTVL.

The V call is TRBV25-1, the J call TRBJ2-7, with unresolved D. From germline, CDR1 is MGHDK and CDR2 SYGVNS. V was pared by 4 bases and J by 6 bases, with 22 bases between. The CDR3 sequence is 16 residues long. DNA for the CDR3: TGTGCCAGCAGTGCCCGTCCGGCTGGGATTCTTCTCGAGCAGTACTTC. Its protein product is CASSARPAGILLEQYF.